The 23 T cell receptor beta chains reported below all come from one sample, sequenced in a study of regulatory T cells in long-lasting Graves disease. Time point reported: persistent/refractory GD, antithyroid drugs over 5 years with positive TRAb. With RNA extracted from PBMCs as input, the TCR library was made. Investigators prepared the TCR beta libraries by applying iRepertoire HTBI primers and Arm-PCR of CDR3 regions. Each CDR3 protein gets one entry after TCRdb re-called the multiplex PCR reads with MiXCR. Of about half a million distinct CDR3 sequences in the sample, 20% to 25% were seen once. The specimen comprised peripheral blood mononuclear cells (PBMCs), sampled when the disease was refractory, from a patient treated with antithyroid drugs. The receptors derive from a female donor with Graves disease.

This clonotype was counted only a few times. The chain has TRBV7-9 and TRBJ1-5, with D possibly TRBD1 on 5 matching bases. The CDR3 consists of 15 residues. Germline lookup yields CDR1 SEHNR and CDR2 FQNEAQ (reference sequence). Trimming left V 3 bases short and J 3 bases short, with 12 bases between. As DNA, the CDR3 is TGTGCCAGCAGCTTTGGGGCCGAAGCCAATCAGCCCCAGCATTTT. This translates into CASSFGAEANQPQHF.

A word on this clonotype: Given a much more abundant clone one base away, this may be a read error. This chain links TRBV7-2 with TRBJ2-5, with 9 bases matching TRBD2. V was clipped by 2 bases and J by 5 bases; unmatched bases: 6. CDR1 is SGHTA and CDR2 is FQGNSA in the germline V gene. This CDR3 is built from 15 residues. The CDR3 loop reads CASSLSSGGEETQYF. CDR3 nucleotide sequence: TGTGCCAGCAGCTTAAGTAGCGGGGGCGAGGAGACCCAGTACTTC.

This clonotype was recorded many times. This chain's CDR3 is CASSLSGQGLNQPQHF. The CDR3 region has the DNA TGTGCCAGCAGCTTAAGTGGACAGGGCCTCAATCAGCCCCAGCATTTT. This rearrangement joins TRBV5-5 to TRBJ1-5; 8 nucleotides match TRBD1. CDR1 SGHKS and CDR2 YYEKEE come from the germline V gene (reference sequence). Trimming took 2 bases from V and 3 from J; bases not matched to a gene: 7. This CDR3 has 16 amino acids.

This clonotype was detected many times. This chain connects TRBV28 to TRBJ2-7; D unclear. This CDR3 is 13 amino acids long. Per germline, CDR1 MDHEN and CDR2 SYDVKM. V lost 4 bases and J 0 bases, leaving 7 bases between the germline ends. The CDR3 loop is CASSSLNSYEQYF. The CDR3, as DNA: TGTGCCAGCAGTTCCCTTAACTCCTACGAGCAGTACTTC.

This chain uses TRBV6-9 with TRBJ2-2; 7 nucleotides align to TRBD1. The CDR3 extends over 16 amino acids. CDR1 is MNHGY and CDR2 is SVAAGI in the germline V gene. V lost 4 bases to trimming and J lost 5 bases; unmatched junction nucleotides: 10. The CDR3 is CASSLGDSPGTGELFF. The CDR3 coding sequence is TGTGCCAGCAGTTTAGGGGACAGCCCTGGGACCGGGGAGCTGTTTTTT.

The chain employs TRBV7-9 and TRBJ2-2; D gene unclear. V lost 0 bases, J lost 7 bases, and 12 bases lay in between. This CDR3 is 15 amino acids long. Germline assignment: CDR1 SEHNR and CDR2 FQNEAQ (reference sequence). As DNA, the CDR3 is TGTGCCAGCAGCTTAGCGGCTTACCAACTCGGGGAGCTGTTTTTT. Translated: CASSLAAYQLGELFF.

The chain couples TRBV10-3 to TRBJ1-3; the D is unclear. Germline loops: CDR1 ENHRY, CDR2 SYGVKD. The V end was cut by 5 bases, the J end by 4 bases, with 12 bases between. The CDR3 length is 14 residues. CDR3 in amino acids: CAISYAGKGNTIYF. The CDR3 nucleotides read TGTGCCATCAGTTACGCCGGGAAAGGAAACACCATATATTTT.

This clonotype has ten or more counts. This rearrangement joins TRBV28 to TRBJ1-3, with D unclear. CDR3 length: 14 amino acids. CDR1 and CDR2 (germline): MDHEN, SYDVKM. Trimming removed 2 bases from V and 3 bases from J, with 8 bases in between. The CDR3 is CASSLGQVGNTIYF. The CDR3 DNA reads as TGTGCCAGCAGTTTAGGCCAGGTTGGAAACACCATATATTTT.

This clonotype appeared many times. The chain joins TRBV29-1 to TRBJ2-2; TRBD2 might be the D (6 bases). V was cut by 6 bases and J by 3 bases, with 11 bases left in between. This CDR3 spans 13 amino acids. Per germline, CDR1 SQVTM and CDR2 ANQGSEA. DNA for the CDR3: TGCAGCGTCCGTAGGGAGGACACCGGGGAGCTGTTTTTT. It encodes CSVRREDTGELFF.

V is TRBV19 and J is TRBJ2-7; 8 bases match TRBD1. V shed 5 bases, J shed 2 bases, and the junction held 5 bases outside the gene matches. Per germline, CDR1 LNHDA and CDR2 SQIVND (reference sequence). This CDR3 region has 14 residues. The CDR3 coding sequence is TGTGCCAGTAGTCTACAGGGGGTCCCCTACGAGCAGTACTTC. Its translation: CASSLQGVPYEQYF.

This clonotype was seen ten or more times. This chain connects TRBV28 to TRBJ1-2, with 12 bases fitting TRBD1. Germline CDR1 MDHEN, CDR2 SYDVKM. The CDR3 is made up of 16 amino acids. V trimming: 6 bases; J trimming: 8 bases; junction bases outside the gene matches: 13. The CDR3 loop reads CASSTPPGQGAGGYTF. For the CDR3, the DNA is TGTGCCAGCAGCACTCCCCCGGGACAGGGGGCAGGCGGCTACACCTTC.

This clonotype was seen a handful of times. The chain recombines TRBV12-3 or TRBV12-4 with TRBJ1-2, with D hard to call. Trimming stripped 3 bases from V and 13 bases from J, with 12 bases between. CDR3 length equals 11 residues. The chain's CDR3 is CASSFRQALTF. Written as DNA, the CDR3 is TGTGCCAGCAGTTTCCGCCAAGCCCTCACCTTC.

V gene TRBV6-2 or TRBV6-3 combines with J gene TRBJ1-3; tentative D call: TRBD1 (5 bases). V was trimmed by 2 bases and J by 0 bases, leaving 14 bases between them. The CDR3 is 17 amino acids. CDR1 and CDR2 (germline): MNHEY, SVGEGT. The DNA of the CDR3 is TGTGCCAGCAGTTACCTCCGAACGACAGTCTCTGGAAACACCATATATTTT. It codes for CASSYLRTTVSGNTIYF.

Only a few counts were recorded for this clonotype. V usage is TRBV18 and J usage is TRBJ1-1; D remains ambiguous. The CDR3 contains 14 residues. The germline V gene has CDR1 KGHSH and CDR2 LQKENI. Trimming removed 0 bases from V and 4 bases from J, with 9 bases in between. CDR3 in amino acids: CASSPPVGSTEAFF. The CDR3 nucleotides read TGTGCCAGCTCACCACCGGTGGGGAGCACTGAAGCTTTCTTT.

The chain carries TRBV11-2 and TRBJ2-3; the D is unclear. Germline V gene lookup returns CDR1 SGHAT and CDR2 FQNNGV. The CDR3 is 12 amino acids. V gave up 5 bases and J gave up 4 bases, with 7 bases separating them. CDR3 bases: TGTGCCAGCAGCGCAGTCGCAGATACGCAGTATTTT. Amino acid sequence: CASSAVADTQYF.

V is TRBV7-2 and J is TRBJ2-5; 11 nucleotides line up with TRBD2. The tail of the sequence fits TRBJ2-1 better, so the J call may be wrong. The CDR3 loop spans 15 amino acids. Germline-derived CDR1 and CDR2 are SGHTA and FQGNSA. CDR3 nucleotide sequence: TGTGCCAGCAGCTCCGCACTAGCGGGAGTGGGTGAGCAGTTCTTC. Translating it yields CASSSALAGVGEQFF.

This clonotype was counted between two and nine times. The chain recombines TRBV30 with TRBJ2-3, with unresolved D. The CDR3 contains 14 residues. Deletions cut 0 bases from V and 4 bases from J, with 11 bases between. CDR1 GTSNPN and CDR2 SVGIG come from the germline V gene (reference sequence). This CDR3 reads CAWSVLFGSDTQYF. CDR3 in DNA: TGTGCCTGGAGTGTACTGTTTGGGTCAGATACGCAGTATTTT.

This chain joins TRBV6-1 and TRBJ2-5; the D gene is possibly TRBD2 (6 bases). The CDR3 covers 14 residues. CDR1 and CDR2 from the germline V gene are MNHNS and SASEGT. V was pared by 6 bases and J by 5 bases, with 16 bases between. In nucleotides, the CDR3 is TGTGCCAGCAGCCCAGGGTGGGGGGTTGAGACCCAGTACTTC. It codes for CASSPGWGVETQYF.

In regard to this clonotype: A much larger clone sits a single nucleotide away, making a read error possible. The V and J genes are TRBV6-1 and TRBJ1-6, with 9 positions matching TRBD1. V was clipped by 7 bases and J by 12 bases; unmatched bases: 7. The germline V gene encodes CDR1 MNHNS and CDR2 SASEGT. There are 13 residues in the CDR3. The CDR3 bases are TGTGCCAGCACTAGGACAGGGGAGTTACCCCTCCACTTT. This translates into CASTRTGELPLHF.

CDR3 sequence (DNA): TGCAGTGCCACCCCGGGCACGAACACCGGGGAGCTGTTTTTT. As protein: CSATPGTNTGELFF. The chain is built from TRBV20-1 and TRBJ2-2; D uncertain. CDR3 length: 14 residues. The germline CDR1 and CDR2 sequences are DFQATT and SNEGSKA (reference sequence). Trimming took 6 bases from V and 0 from J, leaving 11 bases between them.

The rearrangement uses TRBV7-9 and TRBJ2-1; D is possibly TRBD2 (5 bases). V lost 1 base to trimming and J lost 8 bases, with 9 bases between them. The CDR3 consists of 13 residues. Germline lookup yields CDR1 SEHNR and CDR2 FQNEAQ (reference sequence). Here the CDR3 DNA reads TGTGCCAGCAGCTTAGGAGGGTCCCATGAGCAGTTCTTC. It is translated as CASSLGGSHEQFF.

This clonotype showed up many times. The chain has TRBV2 and TRBJ1-5; the D gene is possibly TRBD1 (6 bases). Germline V lookup: CDR1 SNHLY, CDR2 FYNNEI. The CDR3 totals 15 residues. With 7 bases removed from V and 1 base from J, the gap between germline ends came to 14 bases. The CDR3 bases are TGTGCCAGCACGACAGGAGGGAAAAGCAATCAGCCCCAGCATTTT. Translation gives CASTTGGKSNQPQHF.

This clonotype was counted only a few times. This chain connects TRBV27 to TRBJ1-1; a weak D match, TRBD1 (6 bases). V lost 8 bases to trimming and J lost 7 bases, with 14 bases between them. The germline CDR1 and CDR2 sequences are MNHEY and SMNVEV (reference sequence). This CDR3 contains 12 residues. This CDR3 reads CASGWGGLEAFF. Written as DNA, the CDR3 is TGTGCCAGCGGGTGGGGGGGGCTTGAAGCTTTCTTT.